The clone carrying this T cell receptor (beta chain) turned up a few times. A single record per CDR3 protein comes from TCRdb applying MiXCR to the 5' RACE reads. The table lists approximately 210,000 distinct CDR3 sequences, 27% of them singletons. This record comes from a study of T-cell memory formation after mild COVID-19. Trimming stripped 4 bases from V and 7 bases from J, with 10 bases between. Per germline, CDR1 LGHDT and CDR2 YNNKEL (reference sequence). This CDR3 comprises 13 residues. The sequence derives from an adult woman who had mild COVID-19 (a few samples of this study predate the infection). Cell type and time point are not known. Sequenced material: PBMCs or a T cell subset sorted from them (not recorded which). The gene calls are TRBV3-1 and TRBJ2-2; possible D gene TRBD2, 6 bases. The DNA of the CDR3 is TGTGCCAGCAGCCCTACTAGCAACGGGGAGCTGTTTTTT. Translating it yields CASSPTSNGELFF.